A selection of T cell receptor beta chains follows, all from one sample in a study of neurological immune-mediated disorders. One entry per CDR3 protein, called by TCRdb with MiXCR from the 5' RACE reads. The sample lists around 78,000 distinct CDR3 sequences; roughly 18% were seen once. The sequenced sample was PBMCs. The receptor source for this set is a woman aged 40-49 years in good health. Both conserved end residues are part of each CDR3. A D gene is named only where the DNA matches it firmly. The size entry is marked missing in some rows and otherwise reads once, few, many or a size class.

.	TRBJ2-7	many	TRBV15	CATSRDIRTRYF	TGTGCCACCAGCAGAGATATTCGGACACGGTACTTC
.	TRBJ1-2	once	TRBV7-9	CASSLRPVSHGYTF	TGTGCCAGCAGCCTCCGCCCTGTCTCCCATGGCTACACCTTC
TRBD2	TRBJ2-1	many	TRBV4-1	CASSRGASGGLNEQFF	TGCGCCAGCAGCCGGGGGGCTAGCGGGGGACTCAATGAGCAGTTCTTC
TRBD2	TRBJ2-1	many	TRBV5-1	CASSLDWAAGDEQFF	TGCGCCAGCAGCTTGGATTGGGCGGCGGGAGATGAGCAGTTCTTC
.	TRBJ1-1	few	TRBV7-3	CASSEDRNTEAFF	TGTGCCAGCAGCGAGGACAGGAACACTGAAGCTTTCTTT
TRBD1	TRBJ1-4	many	TRBV5-1	CASSLGGADEKLFF	TGCGCCAGCAGCTTAGGGGGCGCGGATGAAAAACTGTTTTTT
.	TRBJ2-2	.	TRBV28	CASSLLSYTGELFF	TGTGCCAGCAGTTTACTTTCGTACACCGGGGAGCTGTTTTTT
.	TRBJ1-3	many	TRBV12-3/TRBV12-4	CASSLAVNSGNTIYF	TGTGCCAGCAGTTTAGCGGTTAACTCTGGAAACACCATATATTTT
TRBD2	TRBJ2-3	many	TRBV24-1	CATSDAGLAGGGRTDTQYF	TGTGCCACCAGTGACGCCGGACTAGCGGGGGGTGGGAGAACAGATACGCAGTATTTT
.	TRBJ2-2	.	TRBV20-1	CSARGAQENTGELFF	TGCAGTGCTAGAGGGGCTCAGGAGAACACCGGGGAGCTGTTTTTT
.	TRBJ2-6	few	TRBV5-1	CASSPGHRSGANVLTF	TGCGCCAGCAGCCCGGGACACCGCTCTGGGGCCAACGTCCTGACTTTC
.	TRBJ2-6	.	TRBV4-3	CASSQDRAEGANVLTF	TGCGCCAGCAGCCAAGATCGGGCGGAAGGGGCCAACGTCCTGACTTTC
.	TRBJ2-2	many	TRBV20-1	CSARHPIGELFF	TGCAGTGCTAGACACCCAATCGGGGAGCTGTTTTTT
.	TRBJ1-2	many	TRBV12-3/TRBV12-4	CASSLGPHLPTQGRQNYGYTF	TGTGCCAGCAGTTTAGGGCCCCACCTTCCAACGCAGGGGCGCCAAAACTATGGCTACACCTTC
TRBD1	TRBJ2-2	many	TRBV5-1	CATSNGAGGSNTGELFF	TGCGCCACCTCAAATGGGGCAGGGGGCTCCAACACCGGGGAGCTGTTTTTT
.	TRBJ2-7	few	TRBV3-1	CASSARYEKGEQYF	TGTGCCAGCAGCGCCCGATATGAAAAAGGTGAGCAGTACTTC
.	TRBJ1-5	.	TRBV12-3/TRBV12-4	CASSYRENQPQHF	TGTGCCAGCAGTTATAGGGAAAATCAGCCCCAGCATTTT
.	TRBJ2-7	many	TRBV20-1	CSARDRLAREQYF	TGCAGTGCTAGAGACCGGCTAGCGAGAGAGCAGTACTTC
TRBD1	TRBJ1-2	many	TRBV18	CASSPGTGENGYTF	TGTGCCAGCTCACCGGGGACAGGGGAAAATGGCTACACCTTC
TRBD2	TRBJ2-7	many	TRBV7-2	CASSSLAGGLGYEQYF	TGTGCCAGCAGCTCTCTAGCGGGGGGGCTCGGTTACGAGCAGTACTTC
.	TRBJ2-7	many	TRBV20-1	CSASLTGSYEQYF	TGCAGTGCTAGTCTTACTGGCTCCTACGAGCAGTACTTC
.	TRBJ2-7	many	TRBV5-1	CASSPYERTYEQYF	TGCGCCAGCAGCCCTTACGAGCGGACCTACGAGCAGTACTTC
TRBD1	TRBJ1-5	many	TRBV7-2	CASSLDRGMRQPQHF	TGTGCCAGCAGCTTGGACAGGGGGATGCGTCAGCCCCAGCATTTT
TRBD1	TRBJ2-3	many	TRBV2	CASSGRTGGTDTQYF	TGTGCCAGCAGTGGTCGGACAGGGGGGACAGATACGCAGTATTTT
TRBD2	TRBJ2-1	.	TRBV12-3/TRBV12-4	CASNKPGLAGGASYNEQFF	TGTGCCAGCAATAAACCGGGACTAGCGGGGGGCGCTTCCTACAATGAGCAGTTCTTC
TRBD2	TRBJ2-3	many	TRBV4-3	CASSPGLAGEYDTQYF	TGCGCCAGCAGCCCCGGACTAGCGGGGGAATACGATACGCAGTATTTT
.	TRBJ2-2	.	TRBV2	CASSEQGNTGELFF	TGTGCCAGCAGTGAGCAGGGGAACACCGGGGAGCTGTTTTTT